This TCR beta chain is from a study of blood T cell repertoires in COVID-19. Per the germline V gene, CDR1 is SGHRS and CDR2 is YFSETQ. The CDR3 runs 15 residues. Trimming pared 7 bases from V and 0 bases from J, leaving 13 bases between. Participant-reported clinical history was the basis for cohort assignment. Clones were sequenced by immunoSEQ multiplex PCR, and TCRdb holds only the in-frame ones, with some missing. The table has fewer than 500,000 clones, roughly nine tenths seen once. Sequenced sample: PBMCs or T cells enriched from blood (not recorded which). The gene calls are TRBV5-1 and TRBJ2-2, with D unclear. The TCR comes from a man aged 25-40 years who had recovered from COVID-19. The CDR3 bases are TGCGCCAGCGGATCCAGAGGCACGAACACCGGGGAGCTGTTTTTT. Protein sequence: CASGSRGTNTGELFF.